These 27 T cell receptor beta chains share one sample of origin, sequenced in a study of CD8 T cells in Susac syndrome. Random hexamers were used to reverse transcribe the RNA input (roughly 0.5 to 1 ug). TCRdb itself ran the immunoSEQ multiplex PCR reads through MiXCR, one entry per CDR3 protein. The repertoire includes 100,000 to 150,000 distinct CDR3 sequences, 90% to 95% of them detected once, and 0.21% sits in the top ten. Sequencing was carried out using CD8+ T cells from PBMCs. Source of these receptors: a human donor with Susac syndrome.

DNA for the CDR3: TGTGCCAGCAGTACAGGACAGGGAAAAGAGACCCAGTACTTC. This sequence encodes CASSTGQGKETQYF. The V gene is TRBV7-9, the J gene TRBJ2-5, with 8 bases aligning to TRBD1. Trimming cost V 6 bases and J 3 bases; bases outside gene matches: 6. CDR1 and CDR2 (germline): SEHNR, FQNEAQ (reference sequence). The CDR3 is 14 amino acids.

This clonotype came up once. The chain joins TRBV13 to TRBJ2-1; tentative D call: TRBD2 (5 bases). Germline CDR1 PRHDT, CDR2 FYEKMQ (reference sequence). V gave up 0 bases and J gave up 8 bases, with 11 bases separating them. This CDR3 has 14 residues. CDR3 residues: CASSLGVNGDEQFF. CDR3 in DNA: TGTGCCAGCAGCTTAGGTGTCAACGGGGATGAGCAGTTCTTC.

The J gene is TRBJ1-5, the V gene TRBV30; D ambiguous. CDR1 GTSNPN and CDR2 SVGIG come from the germline V gene (reference sequence). V shed 0 bases and J shed 2 bases, with 11 bases lying between them. This CDR3 spans 15 amino acids. The CDR3 here is CAWSVGGLGNQPQHF. For the CDR3, the DNA is TGTGCCTGGAGTGTAGGCGGTTTGGGCAATCAGCCCCAGCATTTT.

CDR3: CASSLDLGVSMETQYF. Here the CDR3 DNA reads TGTGCCAGCAGCTTAGATCTCGGGGTTTCAATGGAGACCCAGTACTTC. The rearrangement uses TRBV11-2 and TRBJ2-5; possible D gene TRBD2, 5 bases. This CDR3 has 16 amino acids. Germline-derived CDR1 and CDR2 are SGHAT and FQNNGV. Deletions cut 0 bases from V and 5 bases from J, with 16 bases between.

The chain couples TRBV6-2 or TRBV6-3 to TRBJ2-7, with TRBD2 identical over 9 bases. V trimming: 5 bases; J trimming: 3 bases; junction bases outside the gene matches: 8. CDR3 length: 15 residues. The germline CDR1 and CDR2 sequences are MNHEY and SVGEGT. In DNA form, the CDR3 reads TGTGCCAGCAGTCTGTCCGGGACTAGCAGCTACGAGCAGTACTTC. Protein: CASSLSGTSSYEQYF.

The V and J genes are TRBV6-5 and TRBJ2-7; D gene uncertain. This CDR3 has 14 amino acids. V lost 7 bases and J 1 base, leaving 14 bases between the germline ends. From germline, CDR1 is MNHEY and CDR2 SVGAGI. The CDR3 loop reads CASMAIAESYEQYF. The CDR3 bases are TGTGCCAGCATGGCTATAGCAGAGTCCTACGAGCAGTACTTC.

This sequence joins TRBV25-1 and TRBJ2-7; no firm D call. Germline CDR1 and CDR2: MGHDK and SYGVNS. The CDR3 covers 14 residues. With 3 bases removed from V and 2 bases from J, the gap between germline ends came to 11 bases. CDR3 in DNA: TGTGCCAGCAGTGACCGAACAAGGACCTACGAGCAGTACTTC. It yields the protein CASSDRTRTYEQYF.

The rearrangement uses TRBV12-3 or TRBV12-4 and TRBJ2-1, with D perhaps TRBD1 (6 bases). Trimming pared 6 bases from V and 9 bases from J, leaving 9 bases between. This CDR3 has 11 amino acids. The DNA of the CDR3 is TGTGCCAGCAGCCGGACAGTTGAGCAGTTCTTC. This gives the protein CASSRTVEQFF.

The chain is built from TRBV3-1 and TRBJ2-3, with 7 bases that match TRBD2. Germline V lookup: CDR1 LGHDT, CDR2 YNNKEL (reference sequence). This CDR3 is built from 17 residues. Germline trimming cut 5 bases from V and 2 bases from J; bases unmatched to any gene: 13. This chain's CDR3 is CASSDLLGGGPTDTQYF. In DNA, the CDR3 is TGTGCCAGCAGCGACCTTCTGGGCGGGGGACCCACAGATACGCAGTATTTT.

The chain joins TRBV12-3 or TRBV12-4 to TRBJ2-5; D is perhaps TRBD1 (5 bases). The V gene lost 6 bases and the J gene lost 4 bases, with 9 bases spanning the gap. This CDR3 spans 12 amino acids. Here the CDR3 DNA reads TGTGCCAGCAGGGACACCTCAGAGACCCAGTACTTC. Protein product: CASRDTSETQYF.

The gene calls are TRBV9 and TRBJ2-7; TRBD2 matches 14 bases. The CDR3 length is 13 residues. The germline CDR1 and CDR2 sequences are SGDLS and YYNGEE. The V segment lost 2 bases and the J segment 11 bases; nucleotides outside the gene matches: 3. CDR3 sequence: CASSVGTSGSKYF. CDR3 sequence (DNA): TGTGCCAGCAGCGTGGGGACTAGCGGGAGCAAGTACTTC.

V is TRBV29-1 and J is TRBJ2-5; D gene ambiguous. From germline, CDR1 is SQVTM and CDR2 ANQGSEA. The CDR3 is 17 amino acids. Trimming removed 0 bases from V and 0 bases from J, with 17 bases in between. This CDR3 is CSVEDLEETSYQETQYF. Here the CDR3 DNA reads TGCAGCGTTGAAGATCTGGAAGAGACATCGTACCAAGAGACCCAGTACTTC.

This chain joins TRBV7-3 and TRBJ2-7; 7 positions match TRBD1. Per the germline V gene, CDR1 is SGHTA and CDR2 is FQGTGA. V shed 1 base and J 4 bases; nucleotides not matched to a gene: 10. This CDR3 is 16 amino acids long. The CDR3 nucleotides are TGTGCCAGCAGCTTAAGTAGGACAGGTGAGAGGTACGAGCAGTACTTC. This sequence encodes CASSLSRTGERYEQYF.

The chain recombines TRBV7-9 with TRBJ1-1; no firm D call. This CDR3 has 16 residues. From germline, CDR1 is SEHNR and CDR2 FQNEAQ (reference sequence). Trimming left V 7 bases short and J 0 bases short, with 18 bases between. As DNA, the CDR3 is TGTGCCAGCACCGACCGGGCGGCAGTTATGAACACTGAAGCTTTCTTT. Its translation: CASTDRAAVMNTEAFF.

V gene TRBV24-1 combines with J gene TRBJ1-5; 7 bases agree with TRBD1. Trimming took 2 bases from V and 4 from J; bases not matched to a gene: 16. Per the germline V gene, CDR1 is KGHDR and CDR2 is SFDVKD. CDR3 length: 19 residues. CDR3 DNA: TGTGCCACCAGTGATTCTCCGACAGGGAAGCCACCCTTAAATCAGCCCCAGCATTTT. This encodes CATSDSPTGKPPLNQPQHF.

The V call is TRBV20-1, the J call TRBJ2-7, with D unclear. There are 14 residues in the CDR3. CDR1 is DFQATT and CDR2 is SNEGSKA in the germline V gene (reference sequence). V was trimmed by 0 bases and J by 2 bases, leaving 11 bases between them. For the CDR3, the DNA is TGCAGTGCTAGAGATACCCACTCGGCCTACGAGCAGTACTTC. Protein: CSARDTHSAYEQYF.

The J gene is TRBJ1-3, the V gene TRBV30; no firm D call. V lost 2 bases and J lost 6, with 5 bases in between. Germline CDR1 is GTSNPN and CDR2 is SVGIG (reference sequence). This CDR3 spans 11 amino acids. DNA for the CDR3: TGTGCCTGGAGTCAGGAAAACACCATATATTTT. The encoded protein is CAWSQENTIYF.

This clonotype occurred once. J is TRBJ2-7 and V is TRBV30; D tentatively reads TRBD1 or TRBD2 (5 bases each). This CDR3 comprises 13 residues. The V gene lost 4 bases and the J gene lost 0 bases, with 10 bases spanning the gap. CDR1 and CDR2 from the germline V gene are GTSNPN and SVGIG (reference sequence). Written as DNA, the CDR3 is TGTGCCTGGAACGATGGGGGCTCCTACGAGCAGTACTTC. As protein: CAWNDGGSYEQYF.

The chain is built from TRBV19 and TRBJ1-5; D is ambiguous. The CDR3 has 14 residues. Germline V lookup: CDR1 LNHDA, CDR2 SQIVND (reference sequence). V shed 4 bases and J shed 2 bases, with 9 bases lying between them. The CDR3 nucleotides read TGTGCCAGTAGTAACGGGGTCGGCAATCAGCCCCAGCATTTT. Translation: CASSNGVGNQPQHF.

CDR3 DNA sequence: TGTGCCAGCAGCTTAAGTGTACGGGGTAAAAAACTGTTTTTT. Its protein product is CASSLSVRGKKLFF. J is TRBJ1-4 and V is TRBV7-9; D ambiguous. CDR1 is SEHNR, CDR2 FQNEAQ, per germline (reference sequence). This CDR3 has 14 amino acids. Trimming took off 2 bases at V and 9 bases at J, with 13 bases between the two ends.

V usage is TRBV15 and J usage is TRBJ1-5, with 7 positions matching TRBD1. V trimming: 4 bases; J trimming: 4 bases; junction bases outside the gene matches: 4. The CDR3 has 14 amino acids. Germline V gene lookup returns CDR1 LNHNV and CDR2 YYDKDF (reference sequence). This chain's CDR3 is CATSTSGGNQPQHF. The DNA of the CDR3 is TGTGCCACCAGCACTTCAGGGGGGAATCAGCCCCAGCATTTT.

The V and J genes are TRBV30 and TRBJ2-1; the D gene is possibly TRBD2 (5 bases). Trimming left V 0 bases short and J 1 base short, with 16 bases between. The germline V gene has CDR1 GTSNPN and CDR2 SVGIG (reference sequence). The CDR3 length is 17 residues. The CDR3 DNA sequence: TGTGCCTGGAGTGTTTGGGAGAGACAAATTTCCTACAATGAGCAGTTCTTC. Translating it yields CAWSVWERQISYNEQFF. The variable domain in full, with the rest retrieved from reference TRBV30 and TRBJ2-1, is SQTIHQWPATLVQPVGSPLSLECTVEGTSNPNLYWYRQAAGRGLQLLFYSVGIGQISSEVPQNLSASRPQDRQFILSSKKLLLSDSGFYLCAWSVWERQISYNEQFFGPGTRLTVL.

The V call is TRBV20-1, the J call TRBJ2-7; 7 bases are a match to TRBD1. CDR1 and CDR2 (germline): DFQATT, SNEGSKA (reference sequence). V gave up 3 bases and J gave up 5 bases; unmatched junction bases: 7. The CDR3 loop spans 13 amino acids. The CDR3 sequence: CSARALQGHEQYF. The CDR3 DNA follows: TGCAGTGCTAGGGCTCTACAGGGGCACGAGCAGTACTTC.

This chain joins TRBV12-5 and TRBJ2-1; 14 positions agree with TRBD2. V dropped 4 bases and J dropped 12; count of bases not matched to a gene: 11. The CDR3 sequence is 16 residues long. Germline CDR1 and CDR2: LGHNT and FRNRAP. The CDR3 is CASGSGLAGERHGQFF. DNA for the CDR3: TGTGCTAGTGGTTCGGGACTAGCGGGGGAACGCCATGGGCAGTTCTTC.

This clonotype showed up just once. The chain has TRBV10-3 and TRBJ1-1, with D maybe TRBD1 (5 bases). The CDR3 runs to 16 residues. Trimming left V 3 bases short and J 0 bases short, with 14 bases between. In germline, CDR1 is ENHRY, CDR2 SYGVKD. DNA of the CDR3: TGTGCCATCAGTGATCCCCACGGGGGGATGAACACTGAAGCTTTCTTT. Protein product: CAISDPHGGMNTEAFF.

The rearrangement uses TRBV7-9 and TRBJ2-1; the D gene could be TRBD1 or TRBD2 (6 bases each). The CDR3 runs to 15 residues. Germline CDR1 and CDR2: SEHNR and FQNEAQ (reference sequence). Deletions cut 1 base from V and 7 bases from J, with 14 bases between. The CDR3 protein is CASSLVTQGRNEQFF. The CDR3 DNA reads TGTGCCAGCAGCTTAGTCACCCAGGGGAGGAATGAGCAGTTCTTC. The variable domain in full, with the rest retrieved from reference TRBV7-9 and TRBJ2-1, is DTGVSQNPRHKITKRGQNVTFRCDPISEHNRLYWYRQTLGQGPEFLTYFQNEAQLEKSRLLSDRFSAERPKGSFSTLEIQRTEQGDSAMYLCASSLVTQGRNEQFFGPGTRLTVL.

The chain employs TRBV6-2 or TRBV6-3 and TRBJ2-7, with a tentative D call TRBD1 (5 bases). The CDR3 sequence is 13 residues long. The V gene lost 2 bases and the J gene lost 4 bases, with 9 bases spanning the gap. CDR1 and CDR2 (germline): MNHEY, SVGEGT. CDR3 region: CASSYDSFYEQYF. The CDR3 coding sequence is TGTGCCAGCAGTTACGACAGTTTTTACGAGCAGTACTTC.